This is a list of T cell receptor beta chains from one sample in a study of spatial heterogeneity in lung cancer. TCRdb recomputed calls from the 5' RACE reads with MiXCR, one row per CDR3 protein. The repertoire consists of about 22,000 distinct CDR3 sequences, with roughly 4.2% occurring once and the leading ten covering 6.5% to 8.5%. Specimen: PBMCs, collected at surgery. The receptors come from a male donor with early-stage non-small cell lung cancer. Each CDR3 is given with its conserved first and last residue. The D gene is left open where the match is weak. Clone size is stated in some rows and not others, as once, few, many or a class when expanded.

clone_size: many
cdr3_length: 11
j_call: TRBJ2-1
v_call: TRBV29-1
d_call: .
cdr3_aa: CSVERGNEQFF
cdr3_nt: TGCAGCGTTGAGAGGGGAAATGAGCAGTTCTTC

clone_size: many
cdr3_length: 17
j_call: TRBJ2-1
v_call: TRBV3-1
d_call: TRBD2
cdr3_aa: CASSPRGGRSTYNEQFF
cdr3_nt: TGTGCCAGCAGTCCCCGGGGGGGCCGTTCGACCTACAATGAGCAGTTCTTC

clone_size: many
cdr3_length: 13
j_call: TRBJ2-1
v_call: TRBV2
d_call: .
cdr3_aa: CASSDSRRVEQFF
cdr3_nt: TGTGCCAGCAGTGATAGCCGCAGGGTTGAGCAGTTCTTC

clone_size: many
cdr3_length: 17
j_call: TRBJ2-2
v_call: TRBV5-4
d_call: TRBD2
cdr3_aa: CASSPTPLAGDTGELFF
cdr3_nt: TGTGCCAGCAGCCCTACCCCACTAGCGGGAGATACCGGGGAGCTGTTTTTT

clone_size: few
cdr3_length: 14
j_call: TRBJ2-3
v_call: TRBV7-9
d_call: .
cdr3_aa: CASSPRTDTDTQYF
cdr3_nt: TGTGCCAGCAGCCCACGGACAGACACAGATACGCAGTATTTT

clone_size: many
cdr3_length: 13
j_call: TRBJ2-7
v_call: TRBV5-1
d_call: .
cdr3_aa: CASSLRMNREQYF
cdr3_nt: TGCGCCAGCAGCTTACGGATGAACCGCGAGCAGTACTTC

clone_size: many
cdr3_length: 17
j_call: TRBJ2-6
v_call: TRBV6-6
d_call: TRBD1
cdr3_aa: CASSYPGQLSGANVLTF
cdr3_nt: TGTGCCAGCAGTTATCCGGGACAGCTCTCTGGGGCCAACGTCCTGACTTTC

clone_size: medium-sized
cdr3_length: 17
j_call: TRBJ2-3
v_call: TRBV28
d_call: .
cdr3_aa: CASSSPFGLRDTDTQYF
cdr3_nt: TGTGCCAGCAGTTCCCCCTTCGGGCTGAGGGACACAGATACGCAGTATTTT

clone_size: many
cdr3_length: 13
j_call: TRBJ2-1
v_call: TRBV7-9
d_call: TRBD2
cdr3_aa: CASSFSSGNEQFF
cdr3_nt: TGTGCCAGCAGCTTCTCTAGCGGCAATGAGCAGTTCTTC

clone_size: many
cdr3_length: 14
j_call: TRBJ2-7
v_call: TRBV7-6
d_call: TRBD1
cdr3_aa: CASTLGTGNYEQYF
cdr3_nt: TGTGCCAGCACCCTTGGGACAGGGAACTACGAGCAGTACTTC

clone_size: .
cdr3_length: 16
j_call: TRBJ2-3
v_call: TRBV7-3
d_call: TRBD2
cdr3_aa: CASSLLAGGGTDTQYF
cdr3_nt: TGTGCCAGCAGCTTGCTAGCGGGAGGTGGGACAGATACGCAGTATTTT

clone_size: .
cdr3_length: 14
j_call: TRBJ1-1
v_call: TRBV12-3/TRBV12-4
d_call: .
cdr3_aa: CASSSGGVNTEAFF
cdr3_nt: TGTGCCAGCAGTTCTGGGGGGGTGAACACTGAAGCTTTCTTT

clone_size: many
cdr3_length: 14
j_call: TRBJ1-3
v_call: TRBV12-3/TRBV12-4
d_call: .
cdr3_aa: CASSLSVGGNTIYF
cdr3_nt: TGTGCCAGCAGTTTATCAGTGGGGGGAAACACCATATATTTT

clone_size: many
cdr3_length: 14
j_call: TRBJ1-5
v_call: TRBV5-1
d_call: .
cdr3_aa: CASSLDFTNQPQHF
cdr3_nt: TGCGCCAGCAGCTTGGACTTTACGAATCAGCCCCAGCATTTT

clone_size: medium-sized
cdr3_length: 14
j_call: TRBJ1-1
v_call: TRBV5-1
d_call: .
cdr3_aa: CASSYGLLVTEAFF
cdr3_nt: TGCGCCAGCAGCTATGGACTCCTGGTCACTGAAGCTTTCTTT

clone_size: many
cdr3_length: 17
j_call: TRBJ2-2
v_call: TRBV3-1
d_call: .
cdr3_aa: CASSQDRFTSNTGELFF
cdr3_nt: TGTGCCAGCAGCCAAGACCGTTTCACTTCAAACACCGGGGAGCTGTTTTTT

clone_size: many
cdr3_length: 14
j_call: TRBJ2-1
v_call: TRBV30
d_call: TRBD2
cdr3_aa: CAWSGTRGGNEQFF
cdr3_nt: TGTGCCTGGAGTGGAACTAGGGGAGGGAATGAGCAGTTCTTC

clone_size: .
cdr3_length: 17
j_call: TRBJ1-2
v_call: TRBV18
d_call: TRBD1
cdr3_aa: CASSYLSPGQGFYGYTF
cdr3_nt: TGTGCCAGCTCGTATTTAAGTCCGGGACAGGGATTTTATGGCTACACCTTC

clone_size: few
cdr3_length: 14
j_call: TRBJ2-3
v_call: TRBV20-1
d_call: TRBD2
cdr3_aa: CSAMGTSGTDTQYF
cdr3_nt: TGCAGTGCCATGGGGACTAGCGGCACAGATACGCAGTATTTT

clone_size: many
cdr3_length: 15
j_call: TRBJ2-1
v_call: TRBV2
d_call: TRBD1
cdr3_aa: CASSEQGDSYNEQFF
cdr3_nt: TGTGCCAGCAGTGAGCAGGGGGACTCCTACAATGAGCAGTTCTTC

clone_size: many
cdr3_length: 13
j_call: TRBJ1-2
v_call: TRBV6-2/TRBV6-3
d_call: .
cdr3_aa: CASSPSRIYGYTF
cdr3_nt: TGTGCCAGCAGTCCTTCTCGGATCTATGGCTACACCTTC

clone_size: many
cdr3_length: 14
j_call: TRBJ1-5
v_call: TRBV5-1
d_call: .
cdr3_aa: CASSADSSNQPQHF
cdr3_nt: TGCGCCAGCAGCGCGGACAGTAGCAATCAGCCCCAGCATTTT

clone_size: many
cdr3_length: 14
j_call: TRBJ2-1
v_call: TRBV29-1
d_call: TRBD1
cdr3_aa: CSVGGQGATREQFF
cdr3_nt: TGCAGCGTTGGAGGGCAGGGGGCGACGCGGGAGCAGTTCTTC

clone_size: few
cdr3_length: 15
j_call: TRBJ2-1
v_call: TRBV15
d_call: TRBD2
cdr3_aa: CATSPDGGAHNEQFF
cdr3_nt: TGTGCCACCAGCCCGGACGGGGGGGCGCACAATGAGCAGTTCTTC

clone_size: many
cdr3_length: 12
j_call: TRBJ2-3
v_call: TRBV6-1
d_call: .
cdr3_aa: CASRQVGDTQYF
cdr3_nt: TGTGCCAGCAGGCAGGTCGGAGATACGCAGTATTTT

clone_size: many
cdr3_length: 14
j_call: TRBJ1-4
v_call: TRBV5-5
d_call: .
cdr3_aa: CASSFRGDAEKLFF
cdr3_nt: TGTGCCAGCTCTTTTCGGGGGGACGCTGAAAAACTGTTTTTT

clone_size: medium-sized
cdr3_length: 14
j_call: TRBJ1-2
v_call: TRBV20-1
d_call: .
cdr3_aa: CSARPGHSNYGYTF
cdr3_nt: TGCAGTGCCAGACCGGGACACAGTAACTATGGCTACACCTTC

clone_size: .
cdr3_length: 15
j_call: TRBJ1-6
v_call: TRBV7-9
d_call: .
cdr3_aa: CASSPSQGNNSPLHF
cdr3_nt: TGTGCCAGCAGTCCATCCCAGGGCAATAATTCACCCCTCCACTTT

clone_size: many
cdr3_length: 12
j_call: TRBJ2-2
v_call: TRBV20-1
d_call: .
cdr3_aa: CSARGRLGELFF
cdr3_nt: TGCAGTGCTAGAGGGCGGTTAGGGGAGCTGTTTTTT

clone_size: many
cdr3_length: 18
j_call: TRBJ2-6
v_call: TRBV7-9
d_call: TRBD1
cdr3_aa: CASSLGQGGPSGANVLTF
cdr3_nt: TGTGCCAGCAGCCTGGGACAGGGGGGACCCTCTGGGGCCAACGTCCTGACTTTC

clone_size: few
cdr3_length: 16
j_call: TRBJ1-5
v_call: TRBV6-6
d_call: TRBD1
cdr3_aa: CASTAGTGISNQPQHF
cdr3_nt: TGTGCCAGCACCGCCGGGACAGGGATTAGCAATCAGCCCCAGCATTTT

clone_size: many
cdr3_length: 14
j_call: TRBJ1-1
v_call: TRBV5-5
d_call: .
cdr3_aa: CASSFLGMNTEAFF
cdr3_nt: TGTGCCAGCAGCTTCCTCGGAATGAACACTGAAGCTTTCTTT

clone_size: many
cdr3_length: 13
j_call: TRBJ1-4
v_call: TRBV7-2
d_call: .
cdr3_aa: CASSLQRSEKLFF
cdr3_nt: TGTGCCAGCAGCCTACAGAGATCTGAAAAACTGTTTTTT

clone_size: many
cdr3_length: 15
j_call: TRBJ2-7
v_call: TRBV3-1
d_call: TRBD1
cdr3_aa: CASSSAGTGVDEQYF
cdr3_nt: TGTGCCAGCAGCAGTGCCGGGACAGGGGTTGATGAGCAGTACTTC

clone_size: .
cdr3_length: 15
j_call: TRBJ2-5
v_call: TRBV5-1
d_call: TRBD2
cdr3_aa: CASSLEGNSGGTQYF
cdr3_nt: TGCGCCAGCAGCTTAGAGGGAAATAGCGGGGGAACCCAGTACTTC

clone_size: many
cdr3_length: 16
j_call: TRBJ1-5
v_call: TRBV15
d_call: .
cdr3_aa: CATSRKIGSGDQPQHF
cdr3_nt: TGTGCCACCAGCAGGAAGATAGGGTCAGGGGACCAGCCCCAGCATTTT

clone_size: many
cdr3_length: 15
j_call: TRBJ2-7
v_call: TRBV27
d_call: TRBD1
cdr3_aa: CASSLSLTGGYEQYF
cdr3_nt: TGTGCCAGCAGTTTATCGCTTACAGGGGGATACGAGCAGTACTTC

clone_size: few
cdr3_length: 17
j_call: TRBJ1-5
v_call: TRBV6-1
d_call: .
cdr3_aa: CASSEVVGGGSNQPQHF
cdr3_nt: TGTGCCAGCAGTGAAGTAGTTGGAGGGGGAAGCAATCAGCCCCAGCATTTT

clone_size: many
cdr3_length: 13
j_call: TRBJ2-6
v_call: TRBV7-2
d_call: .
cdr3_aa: CASAAYGANVLTF
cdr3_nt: TGTGCCAGCGCAGCGTACGGGGCCAACGTCCTGACTTTC